This record covers a single T cell receptor (beta chain). The sample originates from a study of regulatory T cells in long-lasting Graves disease. In building TCR beta libraries, iRepertoire HTBI primers were used together with Arm-PCR of CDR3 regions. TCRdb re-called the multiplex PCR reads through MiXCR, storing one row per CDR3 protein. This sample has about 530,000 distinct CDR3 sequences, with about 16% found just once. Germline CDR1 reads MNHEY; CDR2 reads SMNVEV (reference sequence). The CDR3 runs to 15 residues. V dropped 5 bases and J dropped 0 bases, with 11 bases sitting between them. As to time point: newly diagnosed GD, antithyroid drugs for less than 3 months. RNA from PBMCs was the source of the TCR library. The same data also contributed to another study, on T cells in Graves' hyperthyroidism and ophthalmopathy.

The TCR comes from a woman in her forties or fifties with Graves disease. The J gene is TRBJ2-1, the V gene TRBV27, with D tentatively TRBD2 (5 bases). Sequencing was performed on peripheral blood mononuclear cells (PBMCs), taken at new diagnosis, from a patient treated with antithyroid drugs. The CDR3: CASSIIASSYNEQFF. CDR3 sequence (DNA): TGTGCCAGCAGTATAATAGCGAGCTCCTACAATGAGCAGTTCTTC.